Shown below are 3 T cell receptor beta chains from a single sample sequenced in a study of T cells after yellow fever vaccination. One entry per CDR3 protein results from TCRdb running MiXCR on the 5' RACE reads. The repertoire holds about 260,000 distinct CDR3 sequences, with 10% to 15% as singletons. The sample in question was CD4+ T cells sorted from PBMCs, obtained 45 days after the yellow fever booster vaccination. All receptors derive from a man aged 25-45 years who received the YFV17D yellow fever vaccine.

This clonotype was detected only a few times. The chain joins TRBV14 to TRBJ1-6; D is ambiguous. With 4 bases removed from V and 10 bases from J, the gap between germline ends came to 11 bases. There are 13 residues in the CDR3. Per germline, CDR1 SGHDN and CDR2 FVKESK. Written as DNA, the CDR3 is TGTGCCAGCAGCCGCAACCGGGCATCACCCCTCCACTTT. Translating gives CASSRNRASPLHF. Using reference TRBV14 and TRBJ1-6 for the parts outside the CDR3, the full variable domain is EAGVTQFPSHSVIEKGQTVTLRCDPISGHDNLYWYRRVMGKEIKFLLHFVKESKQDESGMPNNRFLAERTGGTYSTLKVQPAELEDSGVYFCASSRNRASPLHFGNGTRLTVT.

This chain joins TRBV10-2 and TRBJ2-5; 12 bases match TRBD2. The CDR3 has 15 amino acids. The trim removed 2 bases at V and 4 bases at J, leaving 2 bases unmatched. Germline CDR1 reads WSHSY; CDR2 reads SAAADI. CDR3 protein: CASSEGLAGPETQYF. DNA of the CDR3: TGCGCCAGCAGTGAGGGACTAGCGGGACCAGAGACCCAGTACTTC.

The V and J genes are TRBV10-3 and TRBJ1-6; D gene ambiguous. Germline CDR1 reads ENHRY; CDR2 reads SYGVKD. The V gene lost 6 bases and the J gene lost 7 bases, with 7 bases spanning the gap. The CDR3 contains 12 residues. CDR3 protein: CAISDINSPLHF. CDR3 sequence (DNA): TGTGCCATCAGCGATATAAATTCACCCCTCCACTTT.